Below are 23 T cell receptor beta chains sequenced from a single sample in a study of blood T cell repertoires in COVID-19. Assay: immunoSEQ multiplex PCR; the TCRdb copy retains only in-frame clones and omits some. The sample contains about 270,000 clones, around 91% of which appear only once. Sequenced sample: PBMCs or T cells enriched from blood (not recorded which). All receptors derive from a young woman who had recovered from COVID-19.

This chain uses TRBV7-9 with TRBJ1-3; D may be TRBD1 (6 bases). This CDR3 has 16 amino acids. V lost 1 base, J lost 3 bases, and 13 bases lay in between. The germline CDR1 and CDR2 sequences are SEHNR and FQNEAQ (reference sequence). DNA of the CDR3: TGTGCCAGCAGCTTAGGGACAGTGATGTATGGAAACACCATATATTTT. As protein: CASSLGTVMYGNTIYF.

This chain links TRBV12-3 or TRBV12-4 with TRBJ1-1; possibly TRBD1 for D (6 bases). Trimming left V 6 bases short and J 4 bases short, with 9 bases between. The CDR3 length is 12 residues. Here the CDR3 DNA reads TGTGCCAGCAGACAGGGTCGCACTGAAGCTTTCTTT. It codes for CASRQGRTEAFF.

The chain couples TRBV18 to TRBJ2-2; 9 bases agree with TRBD1. The CDR3 totals 18 residues. Trimming cost V 3 bases and J 0 bases; bases outside gene matches: 8. Germline CDR1 KGHSH, CDR2 LQKENI. Written as DNA, the CDR3 is TGTGCCAGCTCACCCCTTCGACAGGGGGAATCGAACACCGGGGAGCTGTTTTTT. As protein: CASSPLRQGESNTGELFF.

The chain couples TRBV5-1 to TRBJ1-2; D is perhaps TRBD1 (5 bases). CDR3 length: 14 amino acids. The V end was cut by 3 bases, the J end by 2 bases, with 11 bases between. Germline values: CDR1 SGHRS, CDR2 YFSETQ. CDR3 sequence (DNA): TGCGCCAGCAGCTCCGAGACAGTCAACTATGGCTACACCTTC. It specifies CASSSETVNYGYTF.

V usage is TRBV7-9 and J usage is TRBJ2-5; 9 positions match TRBD2. The CDR3 contains 16 residues. Germline loops: CDR1 SEHNR, CDR2 FQNEAQ (reference sequence). V shed 4 bases and J 1 base; nucleotides not matched to a gene: 7. The CDR3 spells CASSSSMTSGQETQYF. The CDR3 DNA follows: TGTGCCAGCAGCTCCTCAATGACTAGCGGCCAAGAGACCCAGTACTTC.

The chain couples TRBV2 to TRBJ2-2; 9 bases line up with TRBD2. Per germline, CDR1 SNHLY and CDR2 FYNNEI. V dropped 2 bases and J dropped 4; count of bases not matched to a gene: 14. The CDR3 loop spans 19 amino acids. CDR3 loop: CASSETLAGPGHSTGELFF. The CDR3 nucleotides read TGTGCCAGCAGTGAAACTCTAGCGGGGCCGGGCCATAGCACCGGGGAGCTGTTTTTT.

V gene TRBV2 combines with J gene TRBJ1-1, with D unresolved. CDR1 and CDR2 (germline): SNHLY, FYNNEI. V lost 3 bases and J lost 8, with 10 bases in between. This CDR3 is 12 amino acids long. DNA of the CDR3: TGTGCCAGCAGTGATGGGTCGGGGGAAGCTTTCTTT. Translation: CASSDGSGEAFF.

CDR3 DNA sequence: TGTGCCAGCAGTCAGGACAGGGGTCTGAACACCGGGGAGCTGTTTTTT. It specifies CASSQDRGLNTGELFF. This rearrangement joins TRBV27 to TRBJ2-2; 9 bases agree with TRBD1. Germline V CDR1 and CDR2: MNHEY, SMNVEV (reference sequence). This CDR3 contains 16 residues. J lost 1 base, V lost 5 bases, and 5 bases had no gene match.

This clone was recorded only once. The chain links TRBV5-4 to TRBJ2-5; tentative D call: TRBD2 (6 bases). Germline V gives CDR1 SGHNT, CDR2 YYREEE (reference sequence). The CDR3 is 13 residues long. Between the trimmed V and J ends, which lost 5 bases and 2 bases, there was a span of 10 bases. The DNA for the CDR3 is TGTGCCAGCAGGCGGGGCTTACAAGAGACCCAGTACTTC. Translating gives CASRRGLQETQYF.

As DNA, the CDR3 is TGTGCTAGTGGTTTGTTGAACCATGCGAATGAAAAACTGTTTTTT. This gives the protein CASGLLNHANEKLFF. The chain combines TRBV12-5 with TRBJ1-4; the D is unclear. V was shortened by 2 bases and J by 5 bases, with 12 bases between the two germline ends. The CDR3 sequence is 15 residues long. CDR1 and CDR2 from the germline V gene are LGHNT and FRNRAP.

V is TRBV5-4 and J is TRBJ2-1; TRBD1 matches at 7 bases. The germline V gene has CDR1 SGHNT and CDR2 YYREEE (reference sequence). The trim removed 3 bases at V and 0 bases at J, leaving 3 bases unmatched. The CDR3 has 15 residues. CDR3 residues: CASSSDRSSYNEQFF. In DNA form, the CDR3 reads TGTGCCAGCAGCTCGGACAGGAGCTCCTACAATGAGCAGTTCTTC.

The chain carries TRBV18 and TRBJ2-5; D possibly corresponds to TRBD1 (6 bases). The ends were cut back, 3 bases at V and 5 bases at J, with 13 bases in the middle. Looked up from germline, CDR1 is KGHSH and CDR2 is LQKENI. CDR3 length: 14 amino acids. The chain's CDR3 is CASSPDRRHETQYF. CDR3 bases: TGTGCCAGCTCACCGGACAGACGGCATGAGACCCAGTACTTC.

J is TRBJ1-2 and V is TRBV10-3; 10 nucleotides agree with TRBD1. This CDR3 contains 16 residues. CDR1 and CDR2 (germline): ENHRY, SYGVKD. Trimming cost V 3 bases and J 5 bases; bases outside gene matches: 9. As DNA, the CDR3 is TGTGCCATCAGTGACCCCGGGACAGGGGAGATTTATGGCTACACCTTC. Amino acids: CAISDPGTGEIYGYTF.

The table lists this clone with many counts. Other DNA sequences in this sample translate to the same CDR3. The gene calls are TRBV2 and TRBJ1-3; D is perhaps TRBD1 (6 bases). Germline loops: CDR1 SNHLY, CDR2 FYNNEI. The CDR3 runs 14 residues. V lost 6 bases to trimming and J lost 2 bases, with 11 bases between them. The CDR3 loop is CASRPQGPGNTIYF. The CDR3 DNA is TGTGCCAGCAGGCCACAGGGCCCTGGAAACACCATATATTTT.

This chain links TRBV4-1 with TRBJ1-1; no definite D call. With 4 bases removed from V and 8 bases from J, the gap between germline ends came to 14 bases. The CDR3 has 13 residues. Germline-derived CDR1 and CDR2 are MGHRA and YSYEKL. The CDR3 DNA reads TGCGCCAGCAGCCTCCCCGGGAATCCCGAAGCTTTCTTT. The encoded protein is CASSLPGNPEAFF.

V usage is TRBV12-5 and J usage is TRBJ2-5; a weak D match, TRBD1 (5 bases). Germline V gives CDR1 LGHNT, CDR2 FRNRAP. V lost 5 bases and J lost 1, with 8 bases in between. This CDR3 has 13 amino acids. Here the CDR3 reads CASGRQFQETQYF. CDR3 coding DNA: TGTGCTAGTGGTCGACAGTTCCAAGAGACCCAGTACTTC.

This clone was detected only a few times. The rearrangement links TRBV15 to TRBJ1-4; no reliable D call. Per germline, CDR1 LNHNV and CDR2 YYDKDF (reference sequence). V shed 0 bases and J shed 11 bases, with 13 bases lying between them. This CDR3 region has 14 residues. CDR3 nucleotide sequence: TGTGCCACCAGCAGAGAAGCTAGGAGCCCTAAACTGTTTTTT. It codes for CATSREARSPKLFF.

The chain is built from TRBV24-1 and TRBJ2-5; a weak D match, TRBD1 (5 bases). Trimming shortened V by 3 bases and J by 1 base, and 11 bases separated the two germline ends. The CDR3 spans 15 residues. CDR1 KGHDR and CDR2 SFDVKD come from the germline V gene. The CDR3 sequence: CATSDTLDTQETQYF. The CDR3 DNA is TGTGCCACCAGTGATACACTGGACACCCAAGAGACCCAGTACTTC.

CDR3 protein: CASSRWTGTNTEAFF. In DNA form, the CDR3 reads TGTGCCAGCAGCCGCTGGACAGGTACTAACACTGAAGCTTTCTTT. This chain uses TRBV5-4 with TRBJ1-1, with 7 bases aligning to TRBD1. The CDR3 totals 15 residues. The germline V gene encodes CDR1 SGHNT and CDR2 YYREEE (reference sequence). V shed 4 bases and J 2 bases; nucleotides not matched to a gene: 8.

This clone was detected only a few times. The chain has TRBV19 and TRBJ2-7, with TRBD1 matching 8 bases. Germline lookup yields CDR1 LNHDA and CDR2 SQIVND (reference sequence). Losses at the gene ends were 1 base for V and 6 bases for J; bases not matched to a gene: 8. There are 15 residues in the CDR3. The CDR3 here is CASSIGSTGVSEQYF. CDR3 nucleotide sequence: TGTGCCAGTAGTATAGGTTCGACAGGGGTTAGCGAGCAGTACTTC. The complete variable domain, with remaining parts taken from reference TRBV19 and TRBJ2-7, reads DGGITQSPKYLFRKEGQNVTLSCEQNLNHDAMYWYRQDPGQGLRLIYYSQIVNDFQKGDIAEGYSVSREKKESFPLTVTSAQKNPTAFYLCASSIGSTGVSEQYFGPGTRLTVT.

Here the CDR3 reads CASSLAPEGSPQHF. For the CDR3, the DNA is TGCGCCAGCAGCTTGGCTCCGGAGGGGTCCCCCCAGCATTTT. V usage is TRBV5-1 and J usage is TRBJ1-5; D perhaps matches TRBD1 (5 bases). Looked up from germline, CDR1 is SGHRS and CDR2 is YFSETQ. V was trimmed by 0 bases and J by 10 bases, leaving 14 bases between them. This CDR3 is 14 amino acids long.

The rearrangement joins TRBV5-1 to TRBJ1-6; a possible D gene is TRBD1 (5 bases). The V gene's germline CDR1 is SGHRS and CDR2 YFSETQ. V lost 2 bases, J lost 8 bases, and 14 bases lay in between. The CDR3 consists of 15 residues. The CDR3 protein is CASSLTGGLDSPLHF. DNA of the CDR3: TGCGCCAGCAGCTTAACGGGGGGTTTGGATTCACCCCTCCACTTT.

This sequence joins TRBV4-1 and TRBJ1-5; D call uncertain. Germline CDR1 MGHRA, CDR2 YSYEKL. The CDR3 has 15 residues. The V and J ends lost 0 bases and 6 bases respectively, with 12 bases between them. The CDR3 bases are TGCGCCAGCAGCCAAGATCCTACACGGGGTCAGCCCCAGCATTTT. Translated: CASSQDPTRGQPQHF.